This T cell receptor (gamma chain) is drawn from a study of Vδ1+ human thymocytes. Study observations and caveats: Around 20% of thymic delta-chain sequences were Vdelta2, with few Vdelta3, unlike blood Vdelta1+ controls. Thymic TRG and TRD repertoires appeared highly polyclonal. Bulk repertoire data may be misinterpreted because of unexpected Vdelta2 sequences.

The sample holds a few counts of this clone. Its antigen is not known. RNA was extracted from the cells and then reverse transcribed. Multiplex PCR used pooled V-gene forward primers and a constant-region reverse primer to amplify CDR3s. TCRdb repeated clone calling on the multiplex PCR reads with CATT. The table has 36,000 or so gamma-chain clones, roughly 21% seen once. After removal of 0 bases from V and 7 bases from J, the junction contained 6 bases not matched to a gene. Germline V lookup: CDR1 GITISATS, CDR2 ISYDGTV (reference sequence). CDR3 length equals 13 residues. Alphabeta T cells were depleted, then CD3+ Vdelta1+ Vdelta2- thymocytes were FACS-sorted. Between roughly 98% and 99.6% of sorted thymocytes were Vdelta1+.

V gene TRGV9 combines with J gene TRGJ1 or TRGJ2. The source is a girl less than two years old who had congenital heart surgery. The sequenced sample was Vdelta1+ gamma-delta thymocytes from the thymus. As for subset: FACS-sorted CD3+ TCRalphabeta- TCRVdelta1+ TCRVdelta2- thymocytes. The CDR3 region is CALWEVKGYKKLF. The CDR3 DNA reads as TGTGCCTTGTGGGAGGTGAAGGGATATAAGAAACTCTTT.